The 7 T cell receptor beta chains given below trace back to one sample, sequenced in a study of neurological immune-mediated disorders. Described time point: longitudinal time-point 3. TCRdb re-analysed the 5' RACE reads in MiXCR, keeping a single row per CDR3 protein. There are 95,000 to 110,000 distinct CDR3 sequences in the sample; about a tenth occur only once, and approximately 3.1% lies in the top ten. The source material was PBMCs. These receptor sequences come from a female donor with HTLV-1-associated myelopathy (HAM/TSP).

The CDR3, as DNA: TGCAGTGCTAGCCTAACAGGGGGCAGGAAGGAGCAGTACTTC. This codes for CSASLTGGRKEQYF. The V and J genes are TRBV20-1 and TRBJ2-7, with 9 positions matching TRBD1. This CDR3 is 14 amino acids long. V was pared by 3 bases and J by 7 bases, with 10 bases of the junction left unmatched. CDR1 and CDR2 (germline): DFQATT, SNEGSKA (reference sequence).

In its sample, this clonotype was seen a few times. This rearrangement joins TRBV3-1 to TRBJ2-3; no definite D call. V was shortened by 2 bases and J by 7 bases, with 4 bases between the two germline ends. The length of the CDR3 is 11 residues. CDR1 LGHDT and CDR2 YNNKEL come from the germline V gene (reference sequence). Written as DNA, the CDR3 is TGTGCCAGCAGCCAACAGTATACGCAGTATTTT. Amino acids: CASSQQYTQYF.

Regarding this clonotype: One end of the junction is discordant with germline, which a read error may explain. CDR3 region: CACAQTGGAYNEQFF. The CDR3 DNA sequence: TGTGCCTGCGCACAAACAGGGGGCGCTTACAATGAGCAGTTCTTC. V is TRBV5-1 and J is TRBJ2-1; 9 nucleotides match TRBD1. CDR3 length: 15 amino acids. Per germline, CDR1 SGHRS and CDR2 YFSETQ.

This clonotype was seen many times. V usage is TRBV29-1 and J usage is TRBJ2-7; 8 bases agree with TRBD1. This CDR3 spans 15 amino acids. With 3 bases clipped from V and 1 base from J, the junction kept 8 bases outside the gene matches. Germline assignment: CDR1 SQVTM and CDR2 ANQGSEA. The CDR3 spells CSVEEDRGESYEQYF. The CDR3 bases are TGCAGCGTTGAGGAAGACAGGGGTGAATCCTACGAGCAGTACTTC.

This clonotype has at least ten counts. The chain is built from TRBV20-1 and TRBJ2-1; weak D call: TRBD2 (7 bases). This CDR3 is built from 14 residues. CDR1 and CDR2 from the germline V gene are DFQATT and SNEGSKA (reference sequence). V was pared by 5 bases and J by 2 bases, with 13 bases between. The CDR3 DNA follows: TGCAGTGCTTTTGGGGGGGGGCCCTACAATGAGCAGTTCTTC. Protein sequence: CSAFGGGPYNEQFF.

In its sample, this clonotype was seen many times. The rearrangement links TRBV6-6 to TRBJ2-7; 8 nucleotides agree with TRBD1. Germline trimming cut 4 bases from V and 5 bases from J; bases unmatched to any gene: 1. The CDR3 is made up of 12 amino acids. CDR1 MNHNY and CDR2 SVGAGI come from the germline V gene (reference sequence). CDR3 residues: CASSWTGNEQYF. The DNA of the CDR3 is TGTGCCAGCAGTTGGACAGGGAACGAGCAGTACTTC.

This clonotype was recorded many times. The chain carries TRBV5-1 and TRBJ2-7; 8 positions agree with TRBD1. The V segment lost 5 bases and the J segment 5 bases; nucleotides outside the gene matches: 6. CDR1 is SGHRS and CDR2 is YFSETQ in the germline V gene. This CDR3 spans 13 amino acids. The CDR3 reads CASRDRVDNEQYF. Here the CDR3 DNA reads TGCGCCAGCAGGGACAGGGTCGATAACGAGCAGTACTTC.